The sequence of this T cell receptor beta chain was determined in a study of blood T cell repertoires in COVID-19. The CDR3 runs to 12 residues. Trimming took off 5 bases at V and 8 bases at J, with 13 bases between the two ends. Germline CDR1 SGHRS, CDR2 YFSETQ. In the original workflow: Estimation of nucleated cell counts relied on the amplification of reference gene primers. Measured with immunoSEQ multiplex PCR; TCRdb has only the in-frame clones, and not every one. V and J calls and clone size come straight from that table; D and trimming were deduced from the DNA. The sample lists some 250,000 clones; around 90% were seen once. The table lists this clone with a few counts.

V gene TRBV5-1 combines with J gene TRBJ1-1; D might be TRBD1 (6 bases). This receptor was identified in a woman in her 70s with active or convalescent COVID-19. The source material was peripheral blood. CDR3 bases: TGCGCCAGCAGAGCAGGGGCGGCAGAAGCTTTCTTT. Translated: CASRAGAAEAFF. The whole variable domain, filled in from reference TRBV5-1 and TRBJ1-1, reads KAGVTQTPRYLIKTRGQQVTLSCSPISGHRSVSWYQQTPGQGLQFLFEYFSETQRNKGNFPGRFSGRQFSNSRSEMNVSTLELGDSALYLCASRAGAAEAFFGQGTRLTVV.